Below, 21 T cell receptor beta chains from the same sample are listed, as sequenced in a study of graft-versus-host responses after intestinal transplantation. TCRdb keeps only in-frame clones here, not all; method: immunoSEQ multiplex PCR. The table has some 95,000 clones, roughly nine tenths seen once. For these TCRs, the target antigens are not known. Sequenced material: unstimulated CD8+ T cells sorted from spleen or lymph node cells, taken before intestinal transplant. These receptors all come from a human donor who received an intestinal transplant.

This sequence joins TRBV28 and TRBJ1-2; TRBD1 agrees at 9 bases. The junction had 10 bases not matched to a gene; V was cut back by 10 bases and J by 4 bases. The CDR3 is 14 amino acids. Germline-derived CDR1 and CDR2 are MDHEN and SYDVKM. CDR3: CATSWGQGRYGYTF. CDR3 nucleotide sequence: TGTGCCACCTCCTGGGGACAGGGACGCTATGGCTACACCTTC.

The rearrangement links TRBV27 to TRBJ1-1, with 12 bases identical to TRBD1. CDR1 is MNHEY, CDR2 SMNVEV, per germline (reference sequence). This CDR3 spans 16 amino acids. With V trimmed by 0 bases and J by 12 bases, 11 bases remained unmatched. The CDR3 nucleotides are TGTGCCAGCAGTTTATCCTTACTCAGGGGACAGGGGGCGACTTTCTTT. Translated, it gives CASSLSLLRGQGATFF.

The chain uses TRBV7-9 and TRBJ2-7; D is ambiguous. This CDR3 spans 11 amino acids. Germline V gene lookup returns CDR1 SEHNR and CDR2 FQNEAQ (reference sequence). V was clipped by 5 bases and J by 3 bases, with 5 bases between them. The CDR3, as DNA: TGTGCCAGCAGCGAGAGCTACGAGCAGTACTTC. Amino acids: CASSESYEQYF.

The CDR3 nucleotides read TGTGCCAGCACCTTTAGACGGGAATATCGGGACACTGAAGCTTTCTTT. Protein product: CASTFRREYRDTEAFF. V is TRBV6-6 and J is TRBJ1-1; D is unresolved. V was clipped by 7 bases and J by 3 bases, with 21 bases between them. This CDR3 has 16 amino acids. Germline-derived CDR1 and CDR2 are MNHNY and SVGAGI (reference sequence).

The chain combines TRBV6-5 with TRBJ1-5; the D is unclear. V was shortened by 5 bases and J by 3 bases, with 11 bases between the two germline ends. This CDR3 spans 14 amino acids. CDR1 is MNHEY, CDR2 SVGAGI, per germline. The CDR3 is CASSQIGVNQPQHF. The CDR3 nucleotides read TGTGCCAGCAGTCAGATCGGGGTCAATCAGCCCCAGCATTTT.

J is TRBJ1-1 and V is TRBV6-5; tentatively, D is TRBD1 (5 bases). Looked up from germline, CDR1 is MNHEY and CDR2 is SVGAGI. The V and J ends lost 6 bases and 1 base respectively, with 6 bases between them. This CDR3 has 12 residues. CDR3 loop: CASSQGNTEAFF. DNA for the CDR3: TGTGCCAGCAGCCAGGGGAACACTGAAGCTTTCTTT.

This chain connects TRBV7-9 to TRBJ1-3; no definite D call. V dropped 6 bases and J dropped 1 base, with 13 bases sitting between them. Looked up from germline, CDR1 is SEHNR and CDR2 is FQNEAQ (reference sequence). This CDR3 contains 15 residues. CDR3 in amino acids: CASRSGPDSGNTIYF. For the CDR3, the DNA is TGTGCCAGCAGGTCCGGTCCTGATTCTGGAAACACCATATATTTT.

The chain links TRBV27 to TRBJ2-3, with 8 positions matching TRBD2. V was clipped by 6 bases and J by 2 bases; unmatched bases: 19. CDR1 MNHEY and CDR2 SMNVEV come from the germline V gene (reference sequence). The CDR3 contains 19 residues. CDR3 region: CASSLIRSGSLLFTDTQYF. In DNA form, the CDR3 reads TGTGCCAGCAGCCTGATTCGCAGCGGGAGCCTTCTTTTCACAGATACGCAGTATTTT.

The V gene is TRBV5-5, the J gene TRBJ2-7, with 8 bases fitting TRBD1. The CDR3 is made up of 14 amino acids. V shed 5 bases, J shed 2 bases, and the junction held 6 bases outside the gene matches. Per the germline V gene, CDR1 is SGHKS and CDR2 is YYEKEE (reference sequence). The CDR3 DNA reads as TGTGCCAGCAGGGGCGGACAGGGTACCTACGAGCAGTACTTC. Amino acid sequence: CASRGGQGTYEQYF.

This chain uses TRBV6-6 with TRBJ2-7; 7 bases are a match to TRBD1. CDR3 length equals 15 residues. V shed 5 bases and J 5 bases; nucleotides not matched to a gene: 12. The germline V gene encodes CDR1 MNHNY and CDR2 SVGAGI (reference sequence). CDR3 amino acids: CASSRDREPGHEQYF. The CDR3, as DNA: TGTGCCAGCAGTCGAGACAGGGAGCCGGGCCACGAGCAGTACTTC.

This clone was picked up a small number of times. This rearrangement joins TRBV4-1 to TRBJ2-7; 13 bases align to TRBD2. CDR3 length equals 18 residues. CDR1 is MGHRA and CDR2 is YSYEKL in the germline V gene. After removal of 3 bases from V and 2 bases from J, the junction contained 10 bases not matched to a gene. The DNA of the CDR3 is TGCGCCAGCAGCCAGGCTACTAGCGGGAGGGATATAACCTACGAGCAGTACTTC. It codes for CASSQATSGRDITYEQYF.

The chain links TRBV29-1 to TRBJ2-3; TRBD1 agrees at 7 bases. The germline V gene has CDR1 SQVTM and CDR2 ANQGSEA. V dropped 1 base and J dropped 2; count of bases not matched to a gene: 3. This CDR3 region has 14 residues. In nucleotides, the CDR3 is TGCAGCGTTGAAGGACAGGGCCTCACAGATACGCAGTATTTT. Its translation is CSVEGQGLTDTQYF.

This chain uses TRBV19 with TRBJ2-3, with 12 positions matching TRBD2. CDR1 is LNHDA, CDR2 SQIVND, per germline (reference sequence). The ends lost 4 bases at V and 2 bases at J; junction bases unmatched: 1. The CDR3 consists of 15 residues. The CDR3, as DNA: TGTGCCAGTAGTACTAGCGGGAGGGCCACAGATACGCAGTATTTT. Amino acids: CASSTSGRATDTQYF.

The gene calls are TRBV19 and TRBJ1-3; TRBD1 is a possible D gene (6 bases). V shed 5 bases and J shed 9 bases, with 11 bases lying between them. Germline V CDR1 and CDR2: LNHDA, SQIVND (reference sequence). This CDR3 has 12 residues. CDR3 protein: CASSPDSTTIYF. As DNA, the CDR3 is TGTGCCAGTAGTCCGGACAGTACCACCATATATTTT.

The rearrangement uses TRBV6-5 and TRBJ2-7; D might be TRBD2 (6 bases). V gave up 2 bases and J gave up 3 bases, with 8 bases separating them. Looked up from germline, CDR1 is MNHEY and CDR2 is SVGAGI. The CDR3 has 13 amino acids. The CDR3 DNA sequence: TGTGCCAGCAGTTACAGGGAGGTCTACGAGCAGTACTTC. It specifies CASSYREVYEQYF.

The chain combines TRBV7-6 with TRBJ2-7; D not resolved. CDR1 SGHVS and CDR2 FNYEAQ come from the germline V gene. With 5 bases removed from V and 5 bases from J, the gap between germline ends came to 10 bases. The CDR3 contains 12 residues. CDR3 residues: CASSGLRDEQYF. CDR3 coding DNA: TGTGCCAGCAGCGGTCTCCGGGACGAGCAGTACTTC.

This clone was picked up a small number of times. This chain uses TRBV9 with TRBJ2-7, with D possibly matching TRBD2 (5 bases). Germline CDR1 is SGDLS and CDR2 is YYNGEE. Deletions cut 0 bases from V and 3 bases from J, with 10 bases between. This CDR3 region has 14 residues. CDR3 protein: CASSVAVGGYEQYF. CDR3 nucleotide sequence: TGTGCCAGCAGCGTAGCGGTAGGAGGCTACGAGCAGTACTTC.

DNA of the CDR3: TGTGCCAGCAGCCCCGGGGCGGGACCAGATACGCAGTATTTT. Encoded protein: CASSPGAGPDTQYF. The gene calls are TRBV7-3 and TRBJ2-3; a possible D gene is TRBD2 (6 bases). The CDR3 is 14 amino acids. V lost 5 bases and J 4 bases, leaving 13 bases between the germline ends. Germline V gene sequence: CDR1 SGHTA, CDR2 FQGTGA.

This rearrangement joins TRBV6-1 to TRBJ2-1; TRBD2 matches at 8 bases. The CDR3 contains 19 residues. CDR1 is MNHNS, CDR2 SASEGT, per germline. The V and J ends lost 2 bases and 3 bases, in that order; junction bases with no gene match: 15. CDR3 sequence (DNA): TGTGCCAGCAGTGAATTCAGCCTTATCAGCGGGAGCTACTACAATGAGCAGTTCTTC. Protein sequence: CASSEFSLISGSYYNEQFF.

A few counts support this clone. V is TRBV30 and J is TRBJ1-2, with D perhaps TRBD1 (5 bases). This CDR3 is built from 12 residues. Germline-derived CDR1 and CDR2 are GTSNPN and SVGIG (reference sequence). Trimming left V 0 bases short and J 7 bases short, with 9 bases between. CDR3 amino acids: CAWSVGGVGYTF. Here the CDR3 DNA reads TGTGCCTGGAGTGTAGGAGGGGTTGGCTACACCTTC. Complete variable domain (other parts from reference TRBV30 and TRBJ1-2): SQTIHQWPATLVQPVGSPLSLECTVEGTSNPNLYWYRQAAGRGLQLLFYSVGIGQISSEVPQNLSASRPQDRQFILSSKKLLLSDSGFYLCAWSVGGVGYTFGSGTRLTVV.

The chain couples TRBV13 to TRBJ2-5; 8 nucleotides align to TRBD2. V lost 4 bases to trimming and J lost 5 bases; unmatched junction nucleotides: 6. Looked up from germline, CDR1 is PRHDT and CDR2 is FYEKMQ (reference sequence). CDR3 size: 14 residues. CDR3 sequence (DNA): TGTGCCAGCAGCTCCGGGGGGGGTATGGAGACCCAGTACTTC. Its translation: CASSSGGGMETQYF.